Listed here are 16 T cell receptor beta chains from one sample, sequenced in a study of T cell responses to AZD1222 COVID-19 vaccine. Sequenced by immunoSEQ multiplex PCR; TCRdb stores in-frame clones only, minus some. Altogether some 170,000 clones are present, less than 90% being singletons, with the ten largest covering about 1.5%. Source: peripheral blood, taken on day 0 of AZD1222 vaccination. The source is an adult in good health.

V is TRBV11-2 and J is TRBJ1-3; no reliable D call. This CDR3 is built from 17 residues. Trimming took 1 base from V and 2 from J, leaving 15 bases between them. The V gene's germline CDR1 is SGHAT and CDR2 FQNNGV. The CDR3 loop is CASSLVYRAETGNTIYF. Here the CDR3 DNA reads TGTGCCAGCAGCTTAGTGTACCGCGCCGAGACTGGAAACACCATATATTTT.

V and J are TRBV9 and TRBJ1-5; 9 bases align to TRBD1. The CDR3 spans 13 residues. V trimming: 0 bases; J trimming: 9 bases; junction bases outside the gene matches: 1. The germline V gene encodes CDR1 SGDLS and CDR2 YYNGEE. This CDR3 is CASSVVTGGPQHF. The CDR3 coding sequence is TGTGCCAGCAGCGTAGTGACAGGGGGGCCCCAGCATTTT.

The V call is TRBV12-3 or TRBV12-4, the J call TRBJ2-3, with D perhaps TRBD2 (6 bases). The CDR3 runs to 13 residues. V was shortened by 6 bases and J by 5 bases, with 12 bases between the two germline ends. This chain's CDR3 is CASSLLRGDTQYF. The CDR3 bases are TGTGCCAGCAGCCTTTTGCGGGGAGATACGCAGTATTTT.

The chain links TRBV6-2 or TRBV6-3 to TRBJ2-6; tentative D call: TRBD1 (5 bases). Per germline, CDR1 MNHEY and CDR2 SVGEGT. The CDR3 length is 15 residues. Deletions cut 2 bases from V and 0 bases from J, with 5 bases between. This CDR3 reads CASSYDSSGANVLTF. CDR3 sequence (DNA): TGTGCCAGCAGTTACGACAGCTCTGGGGCCAACGTCCTGACTTTC.

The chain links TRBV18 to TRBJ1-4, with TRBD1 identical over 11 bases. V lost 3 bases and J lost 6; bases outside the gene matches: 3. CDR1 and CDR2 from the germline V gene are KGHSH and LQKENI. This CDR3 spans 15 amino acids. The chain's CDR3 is CASSPRTGGHEKLFF. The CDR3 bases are TGTGCCAGCTCACCCCGGACAGGGGGCCATGAAAAACTGTTTTTT.

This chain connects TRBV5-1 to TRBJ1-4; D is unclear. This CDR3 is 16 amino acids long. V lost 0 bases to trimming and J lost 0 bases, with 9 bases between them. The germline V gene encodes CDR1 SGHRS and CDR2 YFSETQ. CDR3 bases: TGCGCCAGCAGCTTGGGAGGGTCAACAACTAATGAAAAACTGTTTTTT. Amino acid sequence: CASSLGGSTTNEKLFF.

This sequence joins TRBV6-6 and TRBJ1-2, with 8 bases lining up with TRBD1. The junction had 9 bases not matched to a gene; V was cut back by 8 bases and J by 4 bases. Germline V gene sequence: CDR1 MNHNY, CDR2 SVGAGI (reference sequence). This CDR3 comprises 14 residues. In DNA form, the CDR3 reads TGTGCCAGCCGCCCCCCAGACAGGGGCTATGGCTACACCTTC. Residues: CASRPPDRGYGYTF.

CDR3 sequence: CASSSNRQGRYNEQFF. DNA for the CDR3: TGTGCCAGCAGCTCTAATCGACAGGGAAGGTACAATGAGCAGTTCTTC. The V and J genes are TRBV2 and TRBJ2-1; 7 bases are a match to TRBD1. Unmatched junction bases numbered 12, after V lost 6 bases and J lost 4 bases. The CDR3 loop spans 16 amino acids. CDR1 is SNHLY, CDR2 FYNNEI, per germline.

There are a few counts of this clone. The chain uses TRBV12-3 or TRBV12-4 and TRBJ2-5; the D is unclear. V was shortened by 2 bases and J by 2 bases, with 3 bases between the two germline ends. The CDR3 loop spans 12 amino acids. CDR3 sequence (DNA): TGTGCCAGCAGTTTAATTCAAGAGACCCAGTACTTC. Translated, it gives CASSLIQETQYF.

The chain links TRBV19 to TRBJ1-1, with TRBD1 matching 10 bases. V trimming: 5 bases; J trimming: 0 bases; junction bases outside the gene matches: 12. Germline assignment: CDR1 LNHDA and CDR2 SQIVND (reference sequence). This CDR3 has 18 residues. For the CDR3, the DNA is TGTGCCAGTAGTTTCTTAAGGGGGACAGGGGCAATGAACACTGAAGCTTTCTTT. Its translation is CASSFLRGTGAMNTEAFF.

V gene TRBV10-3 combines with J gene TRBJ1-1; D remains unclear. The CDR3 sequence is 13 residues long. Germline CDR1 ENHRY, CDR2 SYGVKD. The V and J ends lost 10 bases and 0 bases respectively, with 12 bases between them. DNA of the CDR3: TGTGCCAACAAACGGGAGCTGAACACTGAAGCTTTCTTT. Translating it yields CANKRELNTEAFF.

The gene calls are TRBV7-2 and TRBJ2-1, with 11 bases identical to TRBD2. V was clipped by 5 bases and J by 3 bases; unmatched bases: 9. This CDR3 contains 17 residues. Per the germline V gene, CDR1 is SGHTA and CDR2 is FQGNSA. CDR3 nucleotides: TGTGCCAGCAGCCCCACACTAGCGGGAGTTCTCTACAATGAGCAGTTCTTC. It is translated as CASSPTLAGVLYNEQFF.

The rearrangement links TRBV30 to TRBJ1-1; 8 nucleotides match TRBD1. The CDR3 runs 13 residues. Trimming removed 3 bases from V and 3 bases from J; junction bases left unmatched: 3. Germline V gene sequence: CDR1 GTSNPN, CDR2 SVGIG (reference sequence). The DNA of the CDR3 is TGTGCCTGGAGCAGGGGGCTCGACACTGAAGCTTTCTTT. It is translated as CAWSRGLDTEAFF.

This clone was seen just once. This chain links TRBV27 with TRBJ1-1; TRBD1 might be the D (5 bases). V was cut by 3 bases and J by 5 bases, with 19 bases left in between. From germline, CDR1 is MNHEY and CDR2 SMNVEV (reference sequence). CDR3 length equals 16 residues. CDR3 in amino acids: CASSFRQGAPGTEAFF. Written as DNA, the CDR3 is TGTGCCAGCAGTTTTAGGCAGGGAGCCCCCGGGACTGAAGCTTTCTTT.

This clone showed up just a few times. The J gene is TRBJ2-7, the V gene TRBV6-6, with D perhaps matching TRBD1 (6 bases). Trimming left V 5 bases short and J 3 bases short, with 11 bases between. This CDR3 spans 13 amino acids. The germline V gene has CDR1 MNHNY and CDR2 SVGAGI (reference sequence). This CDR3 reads CASSQGQIYEQYV. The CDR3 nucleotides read TGTGCCAGCAGTCAAGGACAGATCTACGAGCAGTACGTC.

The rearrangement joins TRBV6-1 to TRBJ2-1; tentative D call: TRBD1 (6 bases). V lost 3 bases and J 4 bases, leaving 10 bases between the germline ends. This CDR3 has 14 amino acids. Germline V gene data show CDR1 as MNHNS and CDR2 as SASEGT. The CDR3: CASSDRGWYNEQFF. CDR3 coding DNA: TGTGCCAGCAGTGACAGGGGTTGGTACAATGAGCAGTTCTTC.